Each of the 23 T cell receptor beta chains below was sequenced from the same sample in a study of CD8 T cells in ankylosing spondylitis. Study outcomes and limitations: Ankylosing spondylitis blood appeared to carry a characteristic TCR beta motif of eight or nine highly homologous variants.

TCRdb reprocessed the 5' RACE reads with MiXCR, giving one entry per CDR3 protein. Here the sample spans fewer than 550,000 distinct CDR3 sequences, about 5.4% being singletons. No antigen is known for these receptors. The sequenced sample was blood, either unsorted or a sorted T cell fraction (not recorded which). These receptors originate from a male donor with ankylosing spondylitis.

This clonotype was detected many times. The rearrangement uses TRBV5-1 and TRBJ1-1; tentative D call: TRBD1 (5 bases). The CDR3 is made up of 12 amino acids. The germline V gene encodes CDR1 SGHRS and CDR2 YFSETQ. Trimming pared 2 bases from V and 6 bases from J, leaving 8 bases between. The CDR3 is CASSLAGSEAFF. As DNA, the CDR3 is TGCGCCAGCAGCTTAGCAGGGTCTGAAGCTTTCTTT.

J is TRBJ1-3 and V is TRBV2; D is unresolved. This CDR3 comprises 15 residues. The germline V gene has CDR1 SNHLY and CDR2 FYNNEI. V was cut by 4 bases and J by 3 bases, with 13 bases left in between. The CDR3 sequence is CASSGLLRGGNTIYF. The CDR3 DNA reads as TGTGCCAGCAGTGGGCTCCTTAGAGGTGGAAACACCATATATTTT.

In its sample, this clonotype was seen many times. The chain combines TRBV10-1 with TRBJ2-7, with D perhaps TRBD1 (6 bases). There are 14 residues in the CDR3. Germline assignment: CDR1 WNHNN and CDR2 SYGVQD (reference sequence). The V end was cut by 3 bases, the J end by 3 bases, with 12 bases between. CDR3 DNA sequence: TGCGCCAGCAGTGACCACAGGGAGTTCTACGAGCAGTACTTC. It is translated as CASSDHREFYEQYF.

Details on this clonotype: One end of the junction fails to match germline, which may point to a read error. This CDR3 is CAISLGVLCIQYF. CDR3 bases: TGTGCCATCAGCCTCGGGGTCCTCTGCATTCAGTACTTC. This rearrangement joins TRBV4-2 to TRBJ2-4; D might be TRBD2 (5 bases). The CDR3 loop spans 13 amino acids. Germline V CDR1 and CDR2: LGHNA, YNFKEQ.

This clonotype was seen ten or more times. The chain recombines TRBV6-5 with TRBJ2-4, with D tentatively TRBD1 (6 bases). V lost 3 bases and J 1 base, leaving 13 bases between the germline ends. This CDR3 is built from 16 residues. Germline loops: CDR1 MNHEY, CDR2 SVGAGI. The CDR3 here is CASSYFLDSAKNIQYF. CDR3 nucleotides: TGTGCCAGCAGTTATTTCCTGGACAGCGCCAAAAACATTCAGTACTTC.

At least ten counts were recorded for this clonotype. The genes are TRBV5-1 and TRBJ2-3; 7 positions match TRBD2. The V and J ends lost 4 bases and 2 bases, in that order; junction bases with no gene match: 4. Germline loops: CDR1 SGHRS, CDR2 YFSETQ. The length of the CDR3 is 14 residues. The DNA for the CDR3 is TGCGCCAGCAGCCGGGGGGACTACACAGATACGCAGTATTTT. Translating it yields CASSRGDYTDTQYF.

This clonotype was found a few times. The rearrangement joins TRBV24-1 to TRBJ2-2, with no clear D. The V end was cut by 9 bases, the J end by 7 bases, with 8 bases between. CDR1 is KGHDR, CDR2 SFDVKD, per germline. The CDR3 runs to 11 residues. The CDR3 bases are TGTGCCACCTCACGACTCGGGGAGCTGTTTTTT. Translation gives CATSRLGELFF.

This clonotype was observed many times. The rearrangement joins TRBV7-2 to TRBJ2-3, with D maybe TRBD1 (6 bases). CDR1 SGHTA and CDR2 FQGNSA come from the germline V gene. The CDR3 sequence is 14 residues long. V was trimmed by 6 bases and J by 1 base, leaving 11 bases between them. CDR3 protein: CASSRRGGTDTQYF. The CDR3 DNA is TGTGCCAGCAGTCGCAGGGGAGGCACAGATACGCAGTATTTT. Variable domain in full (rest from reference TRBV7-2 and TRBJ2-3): GAGVSQSPSNKVTEKGKDVELRCDPISGHTALYWYRQSLGQGLEFLIYFQGNSAPDKSGLPSDRFSAERTGGSVSTLTIQRTQQEDSAVYLCASSRRGGTDTQYFGPGTRLTVL.

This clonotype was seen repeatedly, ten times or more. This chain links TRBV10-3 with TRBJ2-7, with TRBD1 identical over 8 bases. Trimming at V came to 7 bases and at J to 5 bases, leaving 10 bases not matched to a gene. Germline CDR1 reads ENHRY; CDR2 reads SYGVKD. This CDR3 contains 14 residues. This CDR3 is CAITASDRVDEQYF. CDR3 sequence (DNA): TGTGCCATCACGGCTTCGGACAGGGTTGACGAGCAGTACTTC.

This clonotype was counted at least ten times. In nucleotides, the CDR3 is TGCAGTGCTAAGGGCATGAACACTGAAGCTTTCTTT. Protein product: CSAKGMNTEAFF. The rearrangement joins TRBV20-1 to TRBJ1-1; D uncertain. Looked up from germline, CDR1 is DFQATT and CDR2 is SNEGSKA (reference sequence). V was cut by 4 bases and J by 0 bases, with 6 bases left in between. The CDR3 spans 12 residues.

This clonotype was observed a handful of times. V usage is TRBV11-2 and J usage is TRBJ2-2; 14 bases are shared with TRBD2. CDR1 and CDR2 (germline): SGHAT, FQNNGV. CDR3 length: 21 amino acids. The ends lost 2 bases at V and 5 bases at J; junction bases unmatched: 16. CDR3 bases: TGTGCCAGCAGCTTACTCGCAGGGGGAGGACTAGCGGGAGGCGGAACCGGGGAGCTGTTTTTT. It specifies CASSLLAGGGLAGGGTGELFF.

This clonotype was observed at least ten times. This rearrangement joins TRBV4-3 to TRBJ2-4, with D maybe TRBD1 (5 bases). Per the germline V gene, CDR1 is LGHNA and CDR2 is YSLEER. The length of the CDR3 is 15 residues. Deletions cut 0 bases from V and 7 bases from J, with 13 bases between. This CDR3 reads CASSQDMDTGNIQYF. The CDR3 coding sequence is TGCGCCAGCAGCCAAGATATGGACACTGGGAACATTCAGTACTTC.

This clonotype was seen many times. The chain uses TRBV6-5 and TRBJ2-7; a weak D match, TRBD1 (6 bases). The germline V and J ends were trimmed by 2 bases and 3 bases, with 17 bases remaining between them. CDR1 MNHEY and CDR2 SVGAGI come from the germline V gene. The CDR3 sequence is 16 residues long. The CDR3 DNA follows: TGTGCCAGCAGTTACCCACCCGGGACACCAAACTACGAGCAGTACTTC. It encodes CASSYPPGTPNYEQYF.

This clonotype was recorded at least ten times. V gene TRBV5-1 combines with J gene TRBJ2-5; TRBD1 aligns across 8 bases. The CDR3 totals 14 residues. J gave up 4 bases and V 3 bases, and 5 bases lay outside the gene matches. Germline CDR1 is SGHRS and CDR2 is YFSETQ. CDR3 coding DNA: TGCGCCAGCAGCTCGACCGACAGGGGAGAGACCCAGTACTTC. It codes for CASSSTDRGETQYF.

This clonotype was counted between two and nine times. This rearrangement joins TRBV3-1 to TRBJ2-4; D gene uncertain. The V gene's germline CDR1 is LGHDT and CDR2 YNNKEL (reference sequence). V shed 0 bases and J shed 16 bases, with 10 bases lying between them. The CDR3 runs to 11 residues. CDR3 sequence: CASSQERPHYF. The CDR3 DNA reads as TGTGCCAGCAGCCAAGAAAGACCACACTACTTC.

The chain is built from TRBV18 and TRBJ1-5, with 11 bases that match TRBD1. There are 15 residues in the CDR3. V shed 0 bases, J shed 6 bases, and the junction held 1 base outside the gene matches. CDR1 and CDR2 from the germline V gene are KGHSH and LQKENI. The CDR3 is CASSPPGTGGQPQHF. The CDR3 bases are TGTGCCAGCTCACCACCGGGGACAGGGGGTCAGCCCCAGCATTTT.

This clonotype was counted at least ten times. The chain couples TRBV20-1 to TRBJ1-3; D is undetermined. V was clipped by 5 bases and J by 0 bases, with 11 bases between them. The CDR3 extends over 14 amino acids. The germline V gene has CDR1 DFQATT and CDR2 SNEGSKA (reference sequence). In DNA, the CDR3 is TGCAGTGCTCCTGCGGTCTTCTCTGGAAACACCATATATTTT. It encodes CSAPAVFSGNTIYF.

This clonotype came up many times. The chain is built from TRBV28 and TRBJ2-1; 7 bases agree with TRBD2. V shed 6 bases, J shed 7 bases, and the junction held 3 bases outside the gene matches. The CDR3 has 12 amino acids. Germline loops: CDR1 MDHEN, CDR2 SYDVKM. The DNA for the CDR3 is TGTGCCAGCAGCCAGCGGGAAAATGAGCAGTTCTTC. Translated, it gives CASSQRENEQFF.

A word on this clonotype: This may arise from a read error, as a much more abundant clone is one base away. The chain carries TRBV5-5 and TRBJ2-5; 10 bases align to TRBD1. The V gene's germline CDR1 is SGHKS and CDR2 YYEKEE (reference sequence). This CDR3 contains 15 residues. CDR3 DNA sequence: TGTGCCAGCTTTCGGACAGGGGGAATCCAAGAGATCCAGTACTTC. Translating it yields CASFRTGGIQEIQYF.

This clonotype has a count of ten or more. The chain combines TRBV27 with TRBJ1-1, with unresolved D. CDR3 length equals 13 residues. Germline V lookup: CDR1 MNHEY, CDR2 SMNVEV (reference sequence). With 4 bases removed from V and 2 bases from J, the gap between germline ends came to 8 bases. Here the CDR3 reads CASSYDPNTEAFF. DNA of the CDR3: TGTGCCAGCAGTTATGACCCAAACACTGAAGCTTTCTTT.

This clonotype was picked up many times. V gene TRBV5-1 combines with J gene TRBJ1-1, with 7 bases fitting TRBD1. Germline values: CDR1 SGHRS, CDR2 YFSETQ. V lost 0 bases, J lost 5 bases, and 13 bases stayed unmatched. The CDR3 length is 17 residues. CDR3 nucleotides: TGCGCCAGCAGCTTGGAAATTGGCAGGGGGGTACGAACTGAAGCTTTCTTT. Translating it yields CASSLEIGRGVRTEAFF.

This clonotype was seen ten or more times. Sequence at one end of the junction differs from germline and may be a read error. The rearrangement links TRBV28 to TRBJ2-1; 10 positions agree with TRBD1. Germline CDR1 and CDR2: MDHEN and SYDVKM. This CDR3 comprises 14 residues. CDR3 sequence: CATSLGQGGDEQLF. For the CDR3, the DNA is TGTGCCACTAGCTTAGGACAGGGGGGGGATGAGCAGCTCTTC.

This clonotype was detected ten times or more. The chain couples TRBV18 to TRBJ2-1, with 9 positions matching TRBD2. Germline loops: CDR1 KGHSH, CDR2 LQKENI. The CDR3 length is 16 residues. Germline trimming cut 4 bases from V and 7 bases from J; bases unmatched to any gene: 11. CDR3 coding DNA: TGTGCCAGCTCACGACCCACTAGCGGGCCCACTAATGAGCAGTTCTTC. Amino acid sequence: CASSRPTSGPTNEQFF.